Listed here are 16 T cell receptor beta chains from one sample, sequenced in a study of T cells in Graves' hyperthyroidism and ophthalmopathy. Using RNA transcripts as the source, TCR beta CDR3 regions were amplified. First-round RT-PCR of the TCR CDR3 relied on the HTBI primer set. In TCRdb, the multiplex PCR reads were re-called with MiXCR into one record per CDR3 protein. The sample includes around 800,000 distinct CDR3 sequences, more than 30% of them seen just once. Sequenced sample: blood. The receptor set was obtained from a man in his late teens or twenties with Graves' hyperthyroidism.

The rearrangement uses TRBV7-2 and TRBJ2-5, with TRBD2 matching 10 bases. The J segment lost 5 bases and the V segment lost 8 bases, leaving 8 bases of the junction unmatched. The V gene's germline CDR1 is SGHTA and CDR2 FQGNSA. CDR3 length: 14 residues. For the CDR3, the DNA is TGTGCCAGCCAACCGCTAGCGGGGGCGGAGACCCAGTACTTC. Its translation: CASQPLAGAETQYF.

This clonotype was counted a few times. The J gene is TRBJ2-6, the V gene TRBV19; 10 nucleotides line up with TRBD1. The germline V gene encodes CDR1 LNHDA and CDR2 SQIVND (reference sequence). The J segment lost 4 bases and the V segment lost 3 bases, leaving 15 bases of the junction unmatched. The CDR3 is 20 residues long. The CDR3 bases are TGTGCCAGTAGTATTGGAGGGACAGGGGTGCTCTTCCCCGGGGCCAACGTCCTGACTTTC. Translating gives CASSIGGTGVLFPGANVLTF.

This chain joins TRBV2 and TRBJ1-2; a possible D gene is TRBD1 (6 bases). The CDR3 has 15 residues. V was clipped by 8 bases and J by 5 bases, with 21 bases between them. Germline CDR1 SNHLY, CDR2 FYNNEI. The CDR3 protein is CASSPGPGEFYGYTF. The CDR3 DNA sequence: TGTGCCAGCTCACCAGGGCCAGGGGAGTTTTATGGCTACACCTTC.

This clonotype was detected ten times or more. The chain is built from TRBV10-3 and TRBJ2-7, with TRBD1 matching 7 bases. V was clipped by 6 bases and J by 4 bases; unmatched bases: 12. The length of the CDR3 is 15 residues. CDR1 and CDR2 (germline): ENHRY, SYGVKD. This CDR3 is CAIRTVQGQGYEQYF. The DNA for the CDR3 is TGTGCCATCAGGACCGTACAGGGGCAGGGGTACGAGCAGTACTTC.

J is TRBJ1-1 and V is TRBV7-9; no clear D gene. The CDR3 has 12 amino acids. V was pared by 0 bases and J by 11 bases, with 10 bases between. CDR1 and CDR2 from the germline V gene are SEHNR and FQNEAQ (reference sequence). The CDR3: CASSLAEGWAFF. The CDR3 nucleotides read TGTGCCAGCAGCTTAGCGGAAGGGTGGGCTTTCTTT.

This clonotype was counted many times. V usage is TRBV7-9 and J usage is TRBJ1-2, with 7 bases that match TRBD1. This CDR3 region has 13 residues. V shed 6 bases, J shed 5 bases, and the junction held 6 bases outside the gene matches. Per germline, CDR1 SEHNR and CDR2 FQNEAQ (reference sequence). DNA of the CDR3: TGTGCCAGCAGTCCCGGGACAGATTATGGCTACACCTTC. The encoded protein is CASSPGTDYGYTF. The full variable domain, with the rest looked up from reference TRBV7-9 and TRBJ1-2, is DTGVSQNPRHKITKRGQNVTFRCDPISEHNRLYWYRQTLGQGPEFLTYFQNEAQLEKSRLLSDRFSAERPKGSFSTLEIQRTEQGDSAMYLCASSPGTDYGYTFGSGTRLTVV.

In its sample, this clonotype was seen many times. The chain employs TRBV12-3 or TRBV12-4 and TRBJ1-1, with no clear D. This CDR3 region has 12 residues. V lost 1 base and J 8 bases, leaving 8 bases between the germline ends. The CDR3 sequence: CASSLGAPEAFF. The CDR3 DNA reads TGTGCCAGCAGTTTAGGGGCTCCCGAAGCTTTCTTT.

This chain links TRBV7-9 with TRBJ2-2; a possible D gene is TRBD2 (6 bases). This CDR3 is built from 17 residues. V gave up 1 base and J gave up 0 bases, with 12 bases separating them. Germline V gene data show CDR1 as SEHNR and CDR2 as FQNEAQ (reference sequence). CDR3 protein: CASSLGWGVPNTGELFF. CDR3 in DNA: TGTGCCAGCAGCTTAGGTTGGGGGGTTCCGAACACCGGGGAGCTGTTTTTT.

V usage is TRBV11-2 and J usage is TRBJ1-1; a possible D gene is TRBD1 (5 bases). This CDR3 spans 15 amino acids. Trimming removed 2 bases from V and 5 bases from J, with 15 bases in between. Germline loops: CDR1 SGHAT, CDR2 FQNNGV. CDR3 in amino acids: CASSLPGGARTEAFF. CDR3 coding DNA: TGTGCCAGCAGCTTACCGGGCGGGGCGCGAACTGAAGCTTTCTTT.

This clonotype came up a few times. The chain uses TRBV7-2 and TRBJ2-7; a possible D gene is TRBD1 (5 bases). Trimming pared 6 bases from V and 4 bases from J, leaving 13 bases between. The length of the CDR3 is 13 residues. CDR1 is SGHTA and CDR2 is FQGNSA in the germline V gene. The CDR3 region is CASSHYDRYEQYF. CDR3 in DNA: TGTGCCAGCAGTCATTACGACAGATACGAGCAGTACTTC.

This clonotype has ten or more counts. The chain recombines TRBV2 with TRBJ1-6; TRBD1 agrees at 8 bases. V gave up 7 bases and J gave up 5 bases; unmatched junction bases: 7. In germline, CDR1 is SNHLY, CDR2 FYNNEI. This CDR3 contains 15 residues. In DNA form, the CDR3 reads TGTGCCAGCACACAGGGACAGGAGAATAATTCACCCCTCCACTTT. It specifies CASTQGQENNSPLHF. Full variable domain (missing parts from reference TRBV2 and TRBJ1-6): EPEVTQTPSHQVTQMGQEVILRCVPISNHLYFYWYRQILGQKVEFLVSFYNNEISEKSEIFDDQFSVERPDGSNFTLKIRSTKLEDSAMYFCASTQGQENNSPLHFGNGTRLTVT.

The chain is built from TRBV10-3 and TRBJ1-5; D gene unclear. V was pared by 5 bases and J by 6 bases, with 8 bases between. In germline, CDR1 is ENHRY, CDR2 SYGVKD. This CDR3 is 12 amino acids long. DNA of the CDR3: TGTGCCATCAGTTTATTGGGTCAGCCCCAGCATTTT. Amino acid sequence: CAISLLGQPQHF.

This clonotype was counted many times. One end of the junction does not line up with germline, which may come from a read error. The chain's CDR3 is CASNLRGVRQETQYF. Written as DNA, the CDR3 is TGTGCCAGCAACTTAAGGGGAGTAAGGCAAGAGACCCAGTACTTC. The genes are TRBV7-2 and TRBJ2-5; TRBD1 or TRBD2 may be the D gene (5 bases each). Germline loops: CDR1 SGHTA, CDR2 FQGNSA. CDR3 length: 15 residues. Full variable domain (remainder filled in from reference TRBV7-2 and TRBJ2-5): GAGVSQSPSNKVTEKGKDVELRCDPISGHTALYWYRQSLGQGLEFLIYFQGNSAPDKSGLPSDRFSAERTGGSVSTLTIQRTQQEDSAVYLCASNLRGVRQETQYFGPGTRLLVL.

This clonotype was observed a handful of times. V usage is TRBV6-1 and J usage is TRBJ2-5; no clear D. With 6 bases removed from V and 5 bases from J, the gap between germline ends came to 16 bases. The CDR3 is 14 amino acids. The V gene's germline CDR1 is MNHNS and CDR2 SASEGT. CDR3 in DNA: TGTGCCAGCAGCCAAGACGTCAGTCAGGAGACCCAGTACTTC. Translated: CASSQDVSQETQYF.

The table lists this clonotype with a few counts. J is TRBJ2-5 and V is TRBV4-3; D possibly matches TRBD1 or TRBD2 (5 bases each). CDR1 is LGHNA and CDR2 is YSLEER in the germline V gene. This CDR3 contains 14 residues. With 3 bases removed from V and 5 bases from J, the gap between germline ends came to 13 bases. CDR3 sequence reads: CASSQGPRRETQYF. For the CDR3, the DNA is TGCGCCAGCAGCCAGGGACCACGGCGGGAGACCCAGTACTTC.

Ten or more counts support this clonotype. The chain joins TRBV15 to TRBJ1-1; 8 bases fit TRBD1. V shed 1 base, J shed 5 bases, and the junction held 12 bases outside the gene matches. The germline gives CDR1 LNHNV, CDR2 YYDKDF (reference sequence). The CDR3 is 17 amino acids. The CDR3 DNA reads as TGTGCCACCAGCAGAGCCAACAGGGGGACGTCGGGAACTGAAGCTTTCTTT. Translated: CATSRANRGTSGTEAFF. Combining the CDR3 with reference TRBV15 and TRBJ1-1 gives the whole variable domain DAMVIQNPRYQVTQFGKPVTLSCSQTLNHNVMYWYQQKSSQAPKLLFHYYDKDFNNEADTPDNFQSRRPNTSFCFLDIRSPGLGDTAMYLCATSRANRGTSGTEAFFGQGTRLTVV.